The 13 T cell receptor beta chains reported below all come from one sample, sequenced in a study of beta chain features in type 1 diabetes. General study findings and limits: Shortening that was moderate but significant affected the TCRB CDR3s of Type 1 diabetes patients in all four CD4+ subsets.

Reverse transcribing all isolated RNA meant expressed TCRB transcripts were sequenced. Profiling relied on immunoSEQ multiplex PCR, and the TCRdb table lists in-frame clones only, not all of them. The sample records 630,000 or so clones, more than 13% being singletons. Which antigens these TCRs recognize remains unknown. Source material: naive CD4+ T cells from blood. The receptor set was obtained from a man between 18 and 35 years old with type 1 diabetes.

In its sample, this clone was seen a few times. The chain recombines TRBV6-6 with TRBJ2-3, with TRBD1 matching 8 bases. CDR1 and CDR2 from the germline V gene are MNHNY and SVGAGI (reference sequence). V was pared by 6 bases and J by 6 bases, with 8 bases of the junction left unmatched. The CDR3 contains 14 residues. CDR3 sequence reads: CASRRGQGGDTQYF. In DNA form, the CDR3 reads TGTGCCAGCAGACGAGGACAGGGCGGGGATACGCAGTATTTT.

This clone was detected a few times. V is TRBV29-1 and J is TRBJ1-2; D gene unclear. Germline CDR1 and CDR2: SQVTM and ANQGSEA. This CDR3 spans 10 amino acids. Trimming shortened V by 5 bases and J by 8 bases, and 9 bases separated the two germline ends. CDR3 sequence reads: CSVQSGGYTF. In DNA form, the CDR3 reads TGCAGCGTTCAGTCAGGAGGCTACACCTTC.

Concerning this clone: One end of the junction is discordant with germline, which a read error may explain. The chain carries TRBV7-7 and TRBJ2-1, with a possible D match to TRBD2 (5 bases). Per the germline V gene, CDR1 is SSHAT and CDR2 is FNYEAQ (reference sequence). The CDR3 runs 13 residues. The CDR3 sequence is CASSLRTSYEQFF. As DNA, the CDR3 is TGTGCTAGCAGCTTACGAACTAGTTATGAGCAGTTCTTC.

This clone has more than one count but fewer than ten. This chain uses TRBV9 with TRBJ2-7; D is unclear. Germline V CDR1 and CDR2: SGDLS, YYNGEE. With 0 bases removed from V and 2 bases from J, the gap between germline ends came to 15 bases. The CDR3 extends over 16 amino acids. CDR3 DNA sequence: TGTGCCAGCAGCGTAGATGGACGGAGCCTTCCCTACGAGCAGTACTTC. It encodes CASSVDGRSLPYEQYF.

This clone occurred a few times. This rearrangement joins TRBV13 to TRBJ1-5; 10 bases are a match to TRBD1. The V gene's germline CDR1 is PRHDT and CDR2 FYEKMQ (reference sequence). This CDR3 contains 17 residues. With V trimmed by 5 bases and J by 3 bases, 10 bases remained unmatched. DNA of the CDR3: TGTGCCAGCAGCCTGGGACAGGGGATGTATGCCAATCAGCCCCAGCATTTT. Amino acid sequence: CASSLGQGMYANQPQHF.

This clone occurred a few times. The V gene is TRBV7-3, the J gene TRBJ2-1; unclear D gene. V lost 2 bases to trimming and J lost 2 bases, with 10 bases between them. Germline CDR1 and CDR2: SGHTA and FQGTGA. CDR3 size: 15 residues. The CDR3 coding sequence is TGTGCCAGCAGCTTAGAGGCATTTCCCTACAATGAGCAGTTCTTC. Encoded protein: CASSLEAFPYNEQFF.

J is TRBJ1-2 and V is TRBV28, with 7 nucleotides matching TRBD1. Germline V gene lookup returns CDR1 MDHEN and CDR2 SYDVKM. CDR3 length: 14 residues. V gave up 5 bases and J gave up 4 bases; unmatched junction bases: 7. The CDR3 bases are TGTGCCAGCAGTCCTAGACAGGGTCCCTATGGCTACACCTTC. Translated: CASSPRQGPYGYTF.

This clone has a handful of counts. The rearrangement links TRBV6-1 to TRBJ1-2; D is undetermined. The CDR3 covers 14 residues. Germline V gene data show CDR1 as MNHNS and CDR2 as SASEGT. The ends were cut back, 1 base at V and 4 bases at J, with 10 bases in the middle. DNA of the CDR3: TGTGCCAGCAGTGAAGGTAGAGGGTTCTATGGCTACACCTTC. This encodes CASSEGRGFYGYTF.

The chain couples TRBV11-1 to TRBJ1-4, with D maybe TRBD1 (6 bases). The CDR3 extends over 14 amino acids. V was clipped by 3 bases and J by 6 bases, with 11 bases between them. CDR1 and CDR2 (germline): SGHAT, FQDESV (reference sequence). CDR3 in amino acids: CASSFGGLDEKLFF. CDR3 DNA: TGTGCCAGCAGCTTCGGGGGGCTAGATGAAAAACTGTTTTTT.

This clone showed up just a few times. V and J are TRBV29-1 and TRBJ1-2; D gene uncertain. The CDR3 has 12 amino acids. V lost 1 base, J lost 5 bases, and 8 bases lay in between. Germline V gene data show CDR1 as SQVTM and CDR2 as ANQGSEA. The chain's CDR3 is CSVEGTDYGYTF. The CDR3 DNA is TGCAGCGTTGAAGGGACGGATTATGGCTACACCTTC.

The chain joins TRBV7-3 to TRBJ2-5, with D tentatively TRBD2 (5 bases). CDR1 is SGHTA, CDR2 FQGTGA, per germline. The V end was cut by 7 bases, the J end by 5 bases, with 17 bases between. The CDR3 consists of 14 residues. The CDR3 coding sequence is TGTGCCAGCACCTCCGGGGTAGCCGGCGAGACCCAGTACTTC. Its translation is CASTSGVAGETQYF.

The chain uses TRBV6-5 and TRBJ2-1, with D possibly being TRBD1 or TRBD2 (6 bases each). V lost 5 bases and J 2 bases, leaving 13 bases between the germline ends. The germline V gene has CDR1 MNHEY and CDR2 SVGAGI. The CDR3 contains 15 residues. CDR3 amino acids: CASSRGPRPYNEQFF. CDR3 bases: TGTGCCAGCAGTCGGGGGCCAAGGCCCTACAATGAGCAGTTCTTC.

The chain has TRBV6-1 and TRBJ2-2; TRBD1 agrees at 7 bases. There are 14 residues in the CDR3. Germline CDR1 is MNHNS and CDR2 is SASEGT. J lost 4 bases, V lost 7 bases, and 6 bases had no gene match. Here the CDR3 reads CASIEGAGTGELFF. The CDR3 nucleotides are TGTGCCAGCATTGAGGGGGCAGGCACCGGGGAGCTGTTTTTT.